The entry below gives a single TCR beta chain sequence along with its context. What it recognizes is unknown. This sample stems from a study of T cells after yellow fever vaccination. As for the study in general: Some fractions had low cell numbers, and these were prepared with SMART-Seq v4 Ultra Low Input. Study results and caveats: Secondary responses were weaker yet peaked faster, day 5 versus 15.

TCRdb fed the 5' RACE reads into MiXCR, producing one record per CDR3 protein. This sample yields fewer than 85,000 distinct CDR3 sequences, of which just under 8% are seen a single time; around 45% belongs to the top ten. The V end was cut by 5 bases, the J end by 0 bases, with 10 bases between. Germline CDR1 reads LGHNA; CDR2 reads YNFKEQ. The CDR3 contains 14 residues. This receptor was obtained from a young man who received the YFV17D yellow fever vaccine. The sequencing here drew on CD8+ T cells sorted from PBMCs, taken on the day of the yellow fever booster vaccination. V and J are TRBV4-2 and TRBJ1-1; D gene uncertain. The CDR3 DNA reads TGTGCCAGCAGCGTTGTTTTGATGAACACTGAAGCTTTCTTT. This sequence encodes CASSVVLMNTEAFF.